Listed below are T cell receptor beta chains from one sample, sequenced in a study of early T cells in non-severe SARS-CoV-2 infection. A single record per CDR3 protein comes from TCRdb applying MiXCR to the 5' RACE reads. The sample consists of about 28,000 distinct CDR3 sequences, 6% to 7.5% of them appearing once. Sequencing was performed on whole blood, taken at baseline. The receptors were sampled from an adult who was a healthcare worker with PCR-confirmed SARS-CoV-2 infection or an uninfected control (not recorded which). The CDR3 runs from the conserved cysteine through the conserved F or W. D genes are given only for firm matches. A row's size may be missing; if present it is once, few, many or a size class.

clone size: many
D gene: TRBD1
V gene: TRBV20-1
J gene: TRBJ2-7
CDR3 protein: CSARSGTGDYEQYF
CDR3 DNA: TGCAGTGCTAGAAGCGGGACAGGGGACTACGAGCAGTACTTC

clone size: many
D gene: -
V gene: TRBV28
J gene: TRBJ1-1
CDR3 protein: CASSLLTGGTEAFF
CDR3 DNA: TGTGCCAGCAGTTTATTAACGGGGGGCACTGAAGCTTTCTTT

clone size: many
D gene: TRBD2
V gene: TRBV11-2
J gene: TRBJ2-1
CDR3 protein: CASSPLPGGTEQFF
CDR3 DNA: TGTGCCAGCAGCCCATTACCGGGAGGCACTGAGCAGTTCTTC

clone size: many
D gene: TRBD1
V gene: TRBV9
J gene: TRBJ2-1
CDR3 protein: CASSRTGGYVAGDNEQFF
CDR3 DNA: TGTGCCAGCAGCCGGACAGGGGGCTATGTAGCGGGAGATAATGAGCAGTTCTTC

clone size: many
D gene: TRBD1
V gene: TRBV20-1
J gene: TRBJ2-7
CDR3 protein: CSARVLTGGDSSYEQYF
CDR3 DNA: TGCAGTGCTAGAGTCCTGACAGGGGGGGATAGCTCCTACGAGCAGTACTTC

clone size: many
D gene: -
V gene: TRBV6-2/TRBV6-3
J gene: TRBJ2-7
CDR3 protein: CASSYGGRYEQYF
CDR3 DNA: TGTGCCAGCAGTTACGGTGGACGCTACGAGCAGTACTTC

clone size: many
D gene: TRBD2
V gene: TRBV2
J gene: TRBJ2-1
CDR3 protein: CASSELAGNNEQFF
CDR3 DNA: TGTGCCAGCAGTGAACTAGCGGGGAACAATGAGCAGTTCTTC

clone size: many
D gene: -
V gene: TRBV12-3/TRBV12-4
J gene: TRBJ2-1
CDR3 protein: CASSPPLWELNNEQFF
CDR3 DNA: TGTGCCAGCAGTCCCCCTTTGTGGGAGCTCAACAATGAGCAGTTCTTC

clone size: many
D gene: -
V gene: TRBV18
J gene: TRBJ1-5
CDR3 protein: CASGGEFSNQPQHF
CDR3 DNA: TGTGCCAGCGGAGGGGAATTCAGCAATCAGCCCCAGCATTTT

clone size: many
D gene: TRBD1
V gene: TRBV12-3/TRBV12-4
J gene: TRBJ2-1
CDR3 protein: CASSNLGTGTTYNEQFF
CDR3 DNA: TGTGCCAGCAGTAATCTCGGGACAGGGACAACCTACAATGAGCAGTTCTTC

clone size: many
D gene: TRBD1
V gene: TRBV12-3/TRBV12-4
J gene: TRBJ1-2
CDR3 protein: CASSPTGGANYGYTF
CDR3 DNA: TGTGCCAGCAGCCCTACAGGGGGCGCGAACTATGGCTACACCTTC

clone size: many
D gene: -
V gene: TRBV6-5
J gene: TRBJ1-2
CDR3 protein: CASSYYPGDYGYTF
CDR3 DNA: TGTGCCAGCAGTTACTACCCGGGCGACTATGGCTACACCTTC

clone size: few
D gene: TRBD1
V gene: TRBV7-2
J gene: TRBJ1-1
CDR3 protein: CASSFGQGALNTEAFF
CDR3 DNA: TGTGCCAGCAGCTTTGGACAGGGGGCCTTGAACACTGAAGCTTTCTTT

clone size: many
D gene: TRBD2
V gene: TRBV6-2/TRBV6-3
J gene: TRBJ2-4
CDR3 protein: CASLQPGGAAKNIQYF
CDR3 DNA: TGTGCCAGCCTTCAGCCGGGGGGAGCGGCCAAAAACATTCAGTACTTC

clone size: -
D gene: -
V gene: TRBV7-9
J gene: TRBJ2-3
CDR3 protein: CASSLLETDTQYF
CDR3 DNA: TGTGCCAGCAGCCTTCTAGAGACAGATACGCAGTATTTT

clone size: few
D gene: TRBD1
V gene: TRBV11-2
J gene: TRBJ1-3
CDR3 protein: CASTGGQSSGNTIYF
CDR3 DNA: TGTGCCAGCACCGGGGGACAGAGCTCTGGAAACACCATATATTTT

clone size: many
D gene: TRBD2
V gene: TRBV4-2
J gene: TRBJ2-2
CDR3 protein: CASSQEPGTSRPGELFF
CDR3 DNA: TGTGCCAGCAGCCAAGAACCCGGGACTAGCAGGCCCGGGGAGCTGTTTTTT

clone size: many
D gene: -
V gene: TRBV25-1
J gene: TRBJ1-1
CDR3 protein: CASSELGGKAFF
CDR3 DNA: TGTGCCAGCAGTGAATTAGGGGGGAAAGCTTTCTTT

clone size: few
D gene: -
V gene: TRBV6-2/TRBV6-3
J gene: TRBJ1-2
CDR3 protein: CASTDRFANYGYTF
CDR3 DNA: TGTGCCAGCACCGACCGTTTTGCTAACTATGGCTACACCTTC

clone size: many
D gene: -
V gene: TRBV19
J gene: TRBJ2-1
CDR3 protein: CASSMGAQAGASYNEQFF
CDR3 DNA: TGTGCCAGTAGTATGGGGGCCCAGGCGGGGGCATCCTACAATGAGCAGTTCTTC

clone size: few
D gene: -
V gene: TRBV18
J gene: TRBJ1-1
CDR3 protein: CASSPPSTNAEAFF
CDR3 DNA: TGTGCCAGCTCACCACCGAGCACAAACGCTGAAGCTTTCTTT

clone size: many
D gene: TRBD2
V gene: TRBV11-2
J gene: TRBJ2-5
CDR3 protein: CASSRSGIGVETQYF
CDR3 DNA: TGTGCCAGCAGCCGTAGCGGGATCGGGGTAGAGACCCAGTACTTC

clone size: many
D gene: -
V gene: TRBV4-2
J gene: TRBJ1-6
CDR3 protein: CASSQDSGAVLNSPLHF
CDR3 DNA: TGTGCCAGCAGCCAAGATAGTGGGGCAGTTCTAAATTCACCCCTCCACTTT

clone size: many
D gene: TRBD1
V gene: TRBV19
J gene: TRBJ1-5
CDR3 protein: CASTPTGGSNQPQHF
CDR3 DNA: TGTGCCAGTACCCCGACAGGGGGTAGCAATCAGCCCCAGCATTTT

clone size: many
D gene: -
V gene: TRBV5-6
J gene: TRBJ1-2
CDR3 protein: CASSLGLSSNYGYTF
CDR3 DNA: TGTGCCAGCAGCCTGGGATTAAGCTCTAACTATGGCTACACCTTC

clone size: many
D gene: -
V gene: TRBV7-9
J gene: TRBJ2-2
CDR3 protein: CASSLSGGSTGELFF
CDR3 DNA: TGTGCCAGCAGCTTATCCGGGGGCTCCACCGGGGAGCTGTTTTTT

clone size: -
D gene: -
V gene: TRBV20-1
J gene: TRBJ1-1
CDR3 protein: CSAPGPIGTEAFF
CDR3 DNA: TGCAGTGCTCCTGGCCCGATCGGGACTGAAGCTTTCTTT

clone size: many
D gene: TRBD2
V gene: TRBV20-1
J gene: TRBJ2-5
CDR3 protein: CSARGGGAEETQYF
CDR3 DNA: TGCAGTGCTAGAGGCGGGGGGGCCGAGGAGACCCAGTACTTC

clone size: many
D gene: TRBD2
V gene: TRBV6-2/TRBV6-3
J gene: TRBJ2-3
CDR3 protein: CASSTLIMGTSGYTQYF
CDR3 DNA: TGTGCCAGCAGTACTCTCATTATGGGGACTAGCGGGTATACGCAGTATTTT

clone size: -
D gene: -
V gene: TRBV7-9
J gene: TRBJ1-2
CDR3 protein: CASSGNGNYGYTF
CDR3 DNA: TGTGCCAGCAGCGGGAACGGGAACTATGGCTACACCTTC

clone size: many
D gene: -
V gene: TRBV18
J gene: TRBJ1-4
CDR3 protein: CASSPPTAGEKLFF
CDR3 DNA: TGTGCCAGCTCACCCCCAACGGCAGGGGAAAAACTGTTTTTT

clone size: many
D gene: -
V gene: TRBV19
J gene: TRBJ1-1
CDR3 protein: CASIGPNTEAFF
CDR3 DNA: TGTGCCAGTATTGGACCGAACACTGAAGCTTTCTTT

clone size: many
D gene: -
V gene: TRBV6-6
J gene: TRBJ2-2
CDR3 protein: CASSYSEPTTRTGELFF
CDR3 DNA: TGTGCCAGCAGTTACTCGGAGCCTACTACGAGGACCGGGGAGCTGTTTTTT

clone size: many
D gene: -
V gene: TRBV3-1
J gene: TRBJ1-2
CDR3 protein: CASSQGPGHYGYTF
CDR3 DNA: TGTGCCAGCAGCCAAGGTCCGGGCCACTATGGCTACACCTTC

clone size: many
D gene: -
V gene: TRBV28
J gene: TRBJ2-1
CDR3 protein: CASSLRGTTTLEQFF
CDR3 DNA: TGTGCCAGCAGTTTGCGTGGGACCACCACTCTTGAGCAGTTCTTC

clone size: many
D gene: TRBD1
V gene: TRBV30
J gene: TRBJ1-1
CDR3 protein: CAWSGQGRAEAFF
CDR3 DNA: TGTGCCTGGAGTGGACAGGGGCGGGCAGAAGCTTTCTTT

clone size: many
D gene: -
V gene: TRBV19
J gene: TRBJ2-3
CDR3 protein: CASSKGPQWDTQYF
CDR3 DNA: TGTGCCAGTAGTAAGGGACCGCAGTGGGATACGCAGTATTTT

clone size: many
D gene: TRBD2
V gene: TRBV11-2
J gene: TRBJ2-5
CDR3 protein: CASSLGLAGGETQYF
CDR3 DNA: TGTGCCAGCAGCTTGGGACTAGCGGGAGGAGAGACCCAGTACTTC

clone size: few
D gene: -
V gene: TRBV11-2
J gene: TRBJ1-3
CDR3 protein: CASSLDPYKGVSFSGNTIYF
CDR3 DNA: TGTGCCAGCAGCTTGGACCCTTACAAGGGCGTCTCTTTCTCTGGAAACACCATATATTTT

clone size: many
D gene: -
V gene: TRBV27
J gene: TRBJ2-7
CDR3 protein: CASSSGAGPYEQYF
CDR3 DNA: TGTGCCAGCAGCTCGGGGGCTGGCCCCTACGAGCAGTACTTC

clone size: few
D gene: -
V gene: TRBV6-1
J gene: TRBJ2-5
CDR3 protein: CASLYRVEGTQYF
CDR3 DNA: TGTGCCAGCCTTTACAGGGTAGAAGGGACCCAGTACTTC

clone size: -
D gene: -
V gene: TRBV12-3/TRBV12-4
J gene: TRBJ2-3
CDR3 protein: CASSSRLPPDTQYF
CDR3 DNA: TGTGCCAGCAGTTCTCGACTCCCCCCCGATACGCAGTATTTT

clone size: many
D gene: -
V gene: TRBV15
J gene: TRBJ1-3
CDR3 protein: CATSQEQGPGNTIYF
CDR3 DNA: TGTGCCACCAGCCAGGAACAGGGACCTGGAAACACCATATATTTT